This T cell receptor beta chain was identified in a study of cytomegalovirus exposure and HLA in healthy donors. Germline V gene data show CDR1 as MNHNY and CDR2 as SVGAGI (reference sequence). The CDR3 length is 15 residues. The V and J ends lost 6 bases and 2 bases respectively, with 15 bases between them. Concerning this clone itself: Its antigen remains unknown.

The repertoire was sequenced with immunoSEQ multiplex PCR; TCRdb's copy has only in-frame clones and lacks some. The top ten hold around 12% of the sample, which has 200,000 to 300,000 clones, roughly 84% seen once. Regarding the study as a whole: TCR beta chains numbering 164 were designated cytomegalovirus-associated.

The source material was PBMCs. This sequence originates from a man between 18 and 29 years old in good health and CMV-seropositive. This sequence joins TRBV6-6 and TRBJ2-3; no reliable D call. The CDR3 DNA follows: TGTGCCAGCAGCTCCCGCCCAGTCTACACAGATACGCAGTATTTT. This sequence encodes CASSSRPVYTDTQYF.